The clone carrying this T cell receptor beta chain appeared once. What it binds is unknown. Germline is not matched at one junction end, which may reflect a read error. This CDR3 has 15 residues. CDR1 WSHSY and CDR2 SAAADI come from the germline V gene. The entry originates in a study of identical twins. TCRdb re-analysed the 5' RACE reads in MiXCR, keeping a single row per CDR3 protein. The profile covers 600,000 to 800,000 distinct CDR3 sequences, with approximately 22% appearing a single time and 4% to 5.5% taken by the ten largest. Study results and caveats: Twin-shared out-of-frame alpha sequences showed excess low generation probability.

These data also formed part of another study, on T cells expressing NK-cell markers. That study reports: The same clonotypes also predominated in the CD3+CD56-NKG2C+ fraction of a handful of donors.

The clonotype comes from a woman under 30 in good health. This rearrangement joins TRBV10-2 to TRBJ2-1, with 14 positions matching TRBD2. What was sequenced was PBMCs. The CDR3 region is CASRGGTSGSYEHFF. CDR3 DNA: TGCGCCAGCAGGGGGGGGACTAGCGGGAGCTATGAGCATTTCTTC.